This T cell receptor beta chain was documented in a study of regulatory T cells in long-lasting Graves disease. Study-level findings and limits: Compared with new cases, persistent Graves' patients showed reduced TCR diversity. Blood alone, not thyroid tissue, was studied. Whereas approximately 980 public clonotypes were shared by new patients, persistent patients shared more, at under 3,000.

There are 15 residues in the CDR3. The J segment lost 4 bases and the V segment lost 6 bases, leaving 7 bases of the junction unmatched. Germline values: CDR1 MNHEY, CDR2 SMNVEV (reference sequence). In building TCR beta libraries, iRepertoire HTBI primers were used together with Arm-PCR of CDR3 regions. A single record per CDR3 protein comes from TCRdb applying MiXCR to the multiplex PCR reads. The sample consists of under 500,000 distinct CDR3 sequences, roughly 20% of them appearing once. As to time point: persistent/refractory GD, antithyroid drugs over 5 years with positive TRAb. Scientists built the TCR library using RNA that was extracted from PBMCs. As regards this clonotype: What it recognizes is unknown.

The sequencing used peripheral blood mononuclear cells (PBMCs), collected when the disease was refractory, from a patient treated with antithyroid drugs. The source of this sequence is a female donor with Graves disease. V and J are TRBV27 and TRBJ2-5, with 11 bases lining up with TRBD2. The CDR3 DNA sequence: TGTGCCAGCAGCGGACTAGCGGGTGGGTCAGAGACCCAGTACTTC. Translation gives CASSGLAGGSETQYF.